A selection of T cell receptor beta chains follows, all from one sample in a study of blood T cell repertoires in COVID-19. Assay used: immunoSEQ multiplex PCR; TCRdb lists only in-frame clones, some missing. The table records a few hundred thousand clones, more than 85% of them present only once. The sequenced sample was peripheral blood. All receptors derive from a man between 18 and 35 years old with active or convalescent COVID-19. CDR3s include the opening cysteine and the closing phenylalanine or tryptophan. The D gene is left open where the match is weak. Part of the rows lack a size; the others show once, few, many or a class for expanded clones.

J: TRBJ1-5
V: TRBV7-9
size: -
D: -
CDR3: CASSLGRGNQPQHF
DNA: TGTGCCAGCAGCTTAGGCAGGGGCAATCAGCCCCAGCATTTT

J: TRBJ1-4
V: TRBV19
size: -
D: TRBD1
CDR3: CASMGQGHEKLFF
DNA: TGTGCCAGTATGGGACAGGGGCATGAAAAACTGTTTTTT

J: TRBJ2-3
V: TRBV5-1
size: -
D: -
CDR3: CATGRGPDTQYF
DNA: TGCGCCACAGGGCGGGGACCAGATACGCAGTATTTT

J: TRBJ2-2
V: TRBV14
size: -
D: -
CDR3: CASSLLGGLGTGELFF
DNA: TGTGCCAGCAGCCTCCTCGGCGGACTGGGAACCGGGGAGCTGTTTTTT

J: TRBJ1-2
V: TRBV14
size: -
D: -
CDR3: CASSQRGRGYTF
DNA: TGTGCCAGCAGCCAACGGGGGAGAGGCTACACCTTC

J: TRBJ1-1
V: TRBV3-1/TRBV3-2
size: -
D: TRBD1
CDR3: CASSLQGDTEAFF
DNA: TGTGCCAGCAGTTTACAGGGGGACACTGAAGCTTTCTTT

J: TRBJ2-3
V: TRBV19
size: -
D: -
CDR3: CASSMGQGSADTQYF
DNA: TGTGCCAGTAGTATGGGTCAGGGGAGCGCAGATACGCAGTATTTT

J: TRBJ2-7
V: TRBV14
size: -
D: TRBD2
CDR3: CASSRGGSSYEQYF
DNA: TGTGCCAGCAGCCGCGGGGGGTCCTCCTACGAGCAGTACTTC

J: TRBJ1-1
V: TRBV7-2
size: once
D: -
CDR3: CASSLDAGWDTEAFF
DNA: TGTGCCAGCAGCTTAGACGCAGGGTGGGACACTGAAGCTTTCTTT

J: TRBJ1-2
V: TRBV7-9
size: -
D: TRBD1
CDR3: CASSQQGVVYGYTF
DNA: TGTGCCAGCAGCCAACAGGGGGTAGTCTATGGCTACACCTTC

J: TRBJ2-1
V: TRBV7-9
size: -
D: TRBD2
CDR3: CASSLGPSGHNEQFF
DNA: TGTGCCAGCAGCTTAGGTCCTAGCGGGCACAATGAGCAGTTCTTC

J: TRBJ1-5
V: TRBV30
size: -
D: -
CDR3: CAWSAGDLGSNQPQHF
DNA: TGTGCCTGGAGTGCAGGGGACCTTGGCAGCAATCAGCCCCAGCATTTT

J: TRBJ2-2
V: TRBV28
size: -
D: TRBD2
CDR3: CASSLGGVTGELFF
DNA: TGTGCCAGCAGTTTAGGGGGGGTGACCGGGGAGCTGTTTTTT

J: TRBJ2-1
V: TRBV9
size: once
D: TRBD1
CDR3: CASSVARQGVNEQFF
DNA: TGTGCCAGCAGCGTAGCGAGACAGGGGGTCAATGAGCAGTTCTTC

J: TRBJ1-2
V: TRBV29-1
size: -
D: -
CDR3: CNTDTVGEELYGYTF
DNA: TGCAACACAGACACGGTTGGCGAAGAATTGTATGGCTACACCTTC

J: TRBJ2-1
V: TRBV29-1
size: -
D: -
CDR3: CSGTDPGRRFF
DNA: TGCAGCGGGACCGACCCCGGGAGAAGGTTCTTC

J: TRBJ2-7
V: TRBV6-5
size: -
D: -
CDR3: CASRLFRDYEQYF
DNA: TGTGCCAGCAGGCTTTTCCGGGACTACGAGCAGTACTTC

J: TRBJ1-4
V: TRBV28
size: -
D: -
CDR3: CASRDYATNEKLFF
DNA: TGTGCCAGCAGGGACTACGCAACTAATGAAAAACTGTTTTTT

J: TRBJ2-5
V: TRBV5-6
size: -
D: TRBD1
CDR3: CASSLGQGSWETQYF
DNA: TGTGCCAGCAGCTTGGGACAGGGGAGTTGGGAGACCCAGTACTTC

J: TRBJ2-7
V: TRBV6-2/TRBV6-3
size: -
D: TRBD1
CDR3: CASSLKTGAEQYF
DNA: TGTGCCAGCAGTTTAAAAACAGGGGCCGAGCAGTACTTC

J: TRBJ1-2
V: TRBV6-5
size: -
D: -
CDR3: CASSPSGRNYGYTF
DNA: TGTGCCAGCAGCCCCTCGGGTCGCAACTATGGCTACACCTTC

J: TRBJ1-2
V: TRBV5-4
size: few
D: -
CDR3: CASSLGPGSGYGYTF
DNA: TGTGCCAGCAGCTTGGGCCCGGGGTCCGGCTATGGCTACACCTTC

J: TRBJ2-5
V: TRBV7-7
size: -
D: -
CDR3: CASSGSQETQYF
DNA: TGTGCCAGCAGCGGCTCCCAAGAGACCCAGTACTTC

J: TRBJ2-1
V: TRBV27
size: once
D: TRBD1
CDR3: CASRSITGGNTNEQFF
DNA: TGTGCCAGCAGATCCATTACAGGGGGTAATACTAATGAGCAGTTCTTC

J: TRBJ2-1
V: TRBV7-9
size: -
D: TRBD2
CDR3: CASSPPAGGPRDEQFF
DNA: TGTGCCAGCAGCCCCCCGGCGGGAGGGCCCAGAGATGAGCAGTTCTTC

J: TRBJ1-1
V: TRBV2
size: -
D: TRBD1
CDR3: CASRGTVNTEAFF
DNA: TGTGCCAGCAGAGGGACAGTAAACACTGAAGCTTTCTTT

J: TRBJ2-1
V: TRBV7-2
size: -
D: -
CDR3: CASSLIPTSPNEQFF
DNA: TGTGCCAGCAGCTTAATTCCCACTTCCCCCAATGAGCAGTTCTTC

J: TRBJ2-7
V: TRBV7-9
size: -
D: TRBD1
CDR3: CASRQPGTGHSEQYF
DNA: TGTGCCAGCAGACAACCCGGGACAGGTCACTCCGAGCAGTACTTC

J: TRBJ1-1
V: TRBV7-2
size: -
D: TRBD1
CDR3: CASRRGGTGNTEAFF
DNA: TGTGCCAGCAGAAGGGGAGGGACAGGGAACACTGAAGCTTTCTTT

J: TRBJ1-5
V: TRBV29-1
size: -
D: -
CDR3: CSVTIEGVDQPQHF
DNA: TGCAGCGTGACGATCGAGGGGGTAGACCAGCCCCAGCATTTT

J: TRBJ2-7
V: TRBV7-9
size: -
D: TRBD1
CDR3: CASSSHPGQPPYEQYF
DNA: TGTGCCAGCAGCTCCCATCCGGGACAGCCTCCCTACGAGCAGTACTTC

J: TRBJ1-6
V: TRBV21-1
size: -
D: -
CDR3: CASSGAGTENSPLHF
DNA: TGTGCCAGCAGCGGCGCCGGGACTGAGAATTCACCCCTCCACTTT

J: TRBJ1-3
V: TRBV6-4
size: -
D: TRBD1
CDR3: CASRVQQGVGNTIYF
DNA: TGTGCCAGCAGAGTACAACAGGGGGTAGGAAACACCATATATTTT

J: TRBJ2-3
V: TRBV4-3
size: -
D: TRBD2
CDR3: CASSQEGGLAGTSTDTQYF
DNA: TGCGCCAGCAGCCAAGAAGGGGGACTAGCGGGAACTAGCACAGATACGCAGTATTTT

J: TRBJ2-2
V: TRBV9
size: -
D: -
CDR3: CASRGPGELFF
DNA: TGTGCCAGCAGGGGCCCCGGGGAGCTGTTTTTT

J: TRBJ2-4
V: TRBV9
size: -
D: TRBD2
CDR3: CASSVGLAEGWAKNIQYF
DNA: TGTGCCAGCAGCGTAGGACTAGCGGAAGGGTGGGCCAAAAACATTCAGTACTTC

J: TRBJ2-2
V: TRBV28
size: -
D: -
CDR3: CASSSTFILTGYGELFF
DNA: TGTGCCAGCAGTAGCACCTTTATCCTAACAGGGTACGGGGAGCTGTTTTTT

J: TRBJ1-2
V: TRBV28
size: -
D: -
CDR3: CASQGGWGYTF
DNA: TGTGCCTCCCAAGGGGGTTGGGGCTACACCTTC

J: TRBJ2-3
V: TRBV20-1
size: once
D: TRBD2
CDR3: CSASAKFPGLAGRKYTDTQYF
DNA: TGCAGTGCTAGTGCTAAATTTCCGGGACTAGCGGGGCGAAAATACACAGATACGCAGTATTTT

J: TRBJ2-5
V: TRBV5-6
size: once
D: -
CDR3: CASSLSTLETQYF
DNA: TGTGCCAGCAGCTTAAGCACCTTAGAGACCCAGTACTTC

J: TRBJ2-1
V: TRBV6-2/TRBV6-3
size: -
D: -
CDR3: CASSYNQYSNEQFF
DNA: TGTGCCAGCAGTTACAATCAGTATTCCAATGAGCAGTTCTTC

J: TRBJ1-6
V: TRBV3-1/TRBV3-2
size: -
D: -
CDR3: CASSQVLDSPLHF
DNA: TGTGCCAGCAGCCAAGTTCTTGATTCACCCCTCCACTTT

J: TRBJ1-1
V: TRBV19
size: -
D: -
CDR3: CASTPRGGYTEAFF
DNA: TGTGCCAGTACCCCGAGGGGGGGATACACTGAAGCTTTCTTT

J: TRBJ2-1
V: TRBV15
size: -
D: TRBD2
CDR3: CATSRDRAGGPYEQFF
DNA: TGTGCCACCAGCAGAGATAGGGCGGGAGGGCCCTATGAGCAGTTCTTC

J: TRBJ2-3
V: TRBV30
size: -
D: -
CDR3: CAWGNRVGTDTQYF
DNA: TGTGCCTGGGGGAACAGGGTGGGCACAGATACGCAGTATTTT

J: TRBJ1-4
V: TRBV19
size: -
D: -
CDR3: CASSIERGTYEKLFF
DNA: TGTGCCAGTAGTATAGAAAGGGGTACTTATGAAAAACTGTTTTTT

J: TRBJ2-7
V: TRBV7-9
size: -
D: TRBD1
CDR3: CASSQGQSYEQYF
DNA: TGTGCCAGCAGCCAGGGACAGTCCTACGAGCAGTACTTC

J: TRBJ2-3
V: TRBV10-1
size: few
D: TRBD2
CDR3: CASSESLGGKDTQYF
DNA: TGCGCCAGCAGTGAGTCGCTGGGGGGGAAGGATACGCAGTATTTT

J: TRBJ2-2
V: TRBV27
size: few
D: -
CDR3: CASSLGGTGELFF
DNA: TGTGCCAGCAGTTTAGGCGGCACCGGGGAGCTGTTTTTT

J: TRBJ2-1
V: TRBV24-1
size: -
D: TRBD2
CDR3: CATSDAPGGEQFF
DNA: TGTGCCACCAGTGATGCCCCGGGGGGTGAGCAGTTCTTC

J: TRBJ2-7
V: TRBV6-2/TRBV6-3
size: -
D: -
CDR3: CASSLPRTSYEQYF
DNA: TGTGCCAGCAGTCTCCCCAGGACATCGTACGAGCAGTACTTC

J: TRBJ1-1
V: TRBV6-2/TRBV6-3
size: -
D: -
CDR3: CASSYDSAARKSTEAFF
DNA: TGTGCCAGCAGTTACGACTCGGCAGCCCGGAAAAGCACTGAAGCTTTCTTT

J: TRBJ2-1
V: TRBV23-1
size: once
D: -
CDR3: CASSLLCDGGLYNEQFF
DNA: TGCGCCAGCAGTCTTCTCTGCGACGGAGGACTTTACAATGAGCAGTTCTTC

J: TRBJ2-3
V: TRBV6-4
size: -
D: TRBD2
CDR3: CASSDCLTSGRMRTDTQYF
DNA: TGTGCCAGCAGTGACTGCCTAACTAGCGGGAGAATGAGGACAGATACGCAGTATTTT

J: TRBJ1-1
V: TRBV3-1/TRBV3-2
size: -
D: -
CDR3: CASSLHAGNTEAFF
DNA: TGTGCCAGCAGCCTTCATGCGGGGAACACTGAAGCTTTCTTT

J: TRBJ1-2
V: TRBV12-3/TRBV12-4
size: -
D: -
CDR3: CASTIQGTYGYTF
DNA: TGTGCCAGCACCATACAGGGTACCTATGGCTACACCTTC

J: TRBJ2-7
V: TRBV2
size: once
D: -
CDR3: CASSLITDEQYF
DNA: TGTGCCAGCAGCCTGATAACTGACGAGCAGTACTTC